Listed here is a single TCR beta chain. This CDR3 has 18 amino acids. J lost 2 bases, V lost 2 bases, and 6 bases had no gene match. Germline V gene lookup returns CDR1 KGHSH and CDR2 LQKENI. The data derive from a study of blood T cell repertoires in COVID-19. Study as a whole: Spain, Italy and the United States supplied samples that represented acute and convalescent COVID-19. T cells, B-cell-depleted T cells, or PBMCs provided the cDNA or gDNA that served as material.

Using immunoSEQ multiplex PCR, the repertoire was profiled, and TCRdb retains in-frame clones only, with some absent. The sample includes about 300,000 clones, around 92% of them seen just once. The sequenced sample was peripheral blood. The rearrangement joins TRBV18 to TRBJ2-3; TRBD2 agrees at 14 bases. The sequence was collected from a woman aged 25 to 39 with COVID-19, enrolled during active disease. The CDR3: CASSPGLAGGELTDTQYF. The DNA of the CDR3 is TGTGCCAGCTCACCAGGACTAGCGGGGGGCGAACTCACAGATACGCAGTATTTT.